This T cell receptor (beta chain) was found in a study of CD8 T cells in ankylosing spondylitis. Germline CDR1 reads SEHNR; CDR2 reads FQNEAQ (reference sequence). The V end was cut by 4 bases, the J end by 3 bases, with 10 bases between. CDR3 length: 13 amino acids. A single record per CDR3 protein comes from TCRdb applying MiXCR to the 5' RACE reads. This table has more than 150,000 distinct CDR3 sequences, around 13% appearing once. The study, taken as a whole, reports: Reportedly, significant enrichment of disease-linked clones occurred in matched ankylosing spondylitis synovial fluid.

Details on this clonotype: Its target is not known.

The chain uses TRBV7-9 and TRBJ2-7; D possibly corresponds to TRBD2 (5 bases). The receptor comes from a female donor with ankylosing spondylitis or in good health (not recorded which). Sequencing used blood, either unsorted or a sorted T cell fraction (not recorded which). The CDR3 loop is CASSSKGLYEQYF. CDR3 in DNA: TGTGCCAGCAGCTCAAAAGGACTCTACGAGCAGTACTTC.